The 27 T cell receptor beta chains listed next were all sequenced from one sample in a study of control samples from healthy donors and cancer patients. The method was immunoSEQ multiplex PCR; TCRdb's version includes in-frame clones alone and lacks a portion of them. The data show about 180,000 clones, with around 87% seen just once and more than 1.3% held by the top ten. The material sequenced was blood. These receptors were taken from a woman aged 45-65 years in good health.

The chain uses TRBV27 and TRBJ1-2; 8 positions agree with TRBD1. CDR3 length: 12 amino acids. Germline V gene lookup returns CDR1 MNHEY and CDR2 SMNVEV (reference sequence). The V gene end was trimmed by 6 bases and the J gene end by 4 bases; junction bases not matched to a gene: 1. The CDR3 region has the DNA TGTGCCAGCAGGGACAGGGTCTATGGCTACACCTTC. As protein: CASRDRVYGYTF.

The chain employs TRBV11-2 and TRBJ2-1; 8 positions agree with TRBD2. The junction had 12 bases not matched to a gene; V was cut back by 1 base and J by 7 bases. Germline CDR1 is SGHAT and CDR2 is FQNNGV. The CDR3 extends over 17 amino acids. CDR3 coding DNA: TGTGCCAGCAGCTTAGTTAAAATTGCGGGAGGATGGAATGAGCAGTTCTTC. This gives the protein CASSLVKIAGGWNEQFF.

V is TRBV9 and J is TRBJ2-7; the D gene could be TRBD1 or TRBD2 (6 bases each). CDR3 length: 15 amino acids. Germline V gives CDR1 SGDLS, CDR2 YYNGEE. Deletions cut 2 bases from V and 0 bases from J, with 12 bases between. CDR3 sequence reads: CASSVGGAGSYEQYF. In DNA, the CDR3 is TGTGCCAGCAGCGTGGGGGGCGCGGGCTCCTACGAGCAGTACTTC.

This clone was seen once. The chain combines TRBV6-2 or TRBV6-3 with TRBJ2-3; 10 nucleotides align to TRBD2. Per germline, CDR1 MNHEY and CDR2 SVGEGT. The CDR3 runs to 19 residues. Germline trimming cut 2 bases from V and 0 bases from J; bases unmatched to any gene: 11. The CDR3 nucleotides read TGTGCCAGCAGTTACAGTAAGGCTAGCGGGAGTGCTAGCACAGATACGCAGTATTTT. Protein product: CASSYSKASGSASTDTQYF.

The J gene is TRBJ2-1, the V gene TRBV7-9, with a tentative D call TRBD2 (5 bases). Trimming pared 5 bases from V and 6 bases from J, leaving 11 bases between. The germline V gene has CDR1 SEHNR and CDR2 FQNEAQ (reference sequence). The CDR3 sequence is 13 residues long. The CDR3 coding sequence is TGTGCCAGCAGCGACCTAGCTTCCAATGAGCAGTTCTTC. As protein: CASSDLASNEQFF.

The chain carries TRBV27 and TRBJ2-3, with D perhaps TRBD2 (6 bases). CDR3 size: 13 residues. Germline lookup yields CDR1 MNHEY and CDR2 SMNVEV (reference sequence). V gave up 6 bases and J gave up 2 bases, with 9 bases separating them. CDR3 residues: CASRDYFTDTQYF. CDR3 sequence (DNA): TGTGCCAGCAGGGACTATTTCACAGATACGCAGTATTTT.

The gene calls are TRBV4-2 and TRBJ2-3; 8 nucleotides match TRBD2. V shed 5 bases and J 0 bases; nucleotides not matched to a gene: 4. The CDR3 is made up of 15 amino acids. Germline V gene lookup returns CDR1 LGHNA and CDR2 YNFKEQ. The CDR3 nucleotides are TGTGCCAGCAGCGTCGTAGCGGGGAGCACAGATACGCAGTATTTT. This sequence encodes CASSVVAGSTDTQYF.

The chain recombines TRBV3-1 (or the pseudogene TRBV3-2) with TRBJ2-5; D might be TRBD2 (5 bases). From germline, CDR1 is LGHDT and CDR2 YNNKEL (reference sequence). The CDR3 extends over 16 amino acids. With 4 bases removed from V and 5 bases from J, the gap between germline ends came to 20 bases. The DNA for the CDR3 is TGTGCCAGCAGCCGGCCCCAGACGGCAAAGCGGGAGACCCAGTACTTC. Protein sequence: CASSRPQTAKRETQYF.

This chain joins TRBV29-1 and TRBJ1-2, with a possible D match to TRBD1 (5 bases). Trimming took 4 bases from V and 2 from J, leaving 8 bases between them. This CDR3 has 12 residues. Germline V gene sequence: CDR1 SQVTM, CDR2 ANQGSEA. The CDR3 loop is CSVVRANYGYTF. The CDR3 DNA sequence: TGCAGCGTTGTCAGGGCGAACTATGGCTACACCTTC.

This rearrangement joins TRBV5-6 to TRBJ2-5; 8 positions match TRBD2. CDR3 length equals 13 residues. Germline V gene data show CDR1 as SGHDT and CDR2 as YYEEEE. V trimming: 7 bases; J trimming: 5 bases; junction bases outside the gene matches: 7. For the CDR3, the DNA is TGTGCCAGCCTAGTAGCGGGGACGGAGACCCAGTACTTC. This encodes CASLVAGTETQYF.

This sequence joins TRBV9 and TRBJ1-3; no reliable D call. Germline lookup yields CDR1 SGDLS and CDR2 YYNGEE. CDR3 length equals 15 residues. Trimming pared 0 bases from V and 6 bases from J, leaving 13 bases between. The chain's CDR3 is CASSVALRSENTIYF. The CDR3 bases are TGTGCCAGCAGCGTAGCCCTTAGATCGGAAAACACCATATATTTT.

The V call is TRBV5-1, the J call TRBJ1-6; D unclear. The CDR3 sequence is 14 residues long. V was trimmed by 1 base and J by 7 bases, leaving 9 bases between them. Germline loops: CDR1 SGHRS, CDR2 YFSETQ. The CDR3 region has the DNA TGCGCCAGCAGCTTGACATTCGAGAATTCACCCCTCCACTTT. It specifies CASSLTFENSPLHF. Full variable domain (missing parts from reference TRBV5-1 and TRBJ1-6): KAGVTQTPRYLIKTRGQQVTLSCSPISGHRSVSWYQQTPGQGLQFLFEYFSETQRNKGNFPGRFSGRQFSNSRSEMNVSTLELGDSALYLCASSLTFENSPLHFGNGTRLTVT.

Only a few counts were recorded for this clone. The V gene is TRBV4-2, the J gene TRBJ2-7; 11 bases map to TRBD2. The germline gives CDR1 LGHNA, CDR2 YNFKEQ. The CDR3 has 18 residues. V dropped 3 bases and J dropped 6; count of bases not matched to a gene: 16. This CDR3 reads CASSQGGTSGLFPSEQYF. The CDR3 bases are TGTGCCAGCAGCCAGGGGGGGACTAGCGGTCTCTTTCCCTCCGAGCAGTACTTC.

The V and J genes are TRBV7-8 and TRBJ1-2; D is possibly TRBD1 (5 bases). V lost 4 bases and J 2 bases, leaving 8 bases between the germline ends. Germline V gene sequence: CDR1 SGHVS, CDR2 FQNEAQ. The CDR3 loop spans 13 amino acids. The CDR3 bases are TGTGCCAGCAGCTATACAGGAAACTATGGCTACACCTTC. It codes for CASSYTGNYGYTF.

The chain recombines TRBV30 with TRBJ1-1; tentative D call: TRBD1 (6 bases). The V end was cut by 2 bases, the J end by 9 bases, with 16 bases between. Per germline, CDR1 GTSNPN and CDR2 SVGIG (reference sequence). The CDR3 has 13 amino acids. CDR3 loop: CAWSIGTRSQAFF. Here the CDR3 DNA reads TGTGCCTGGAGTATAGGGACAAGGAGTCAAGCTTTCTTT.

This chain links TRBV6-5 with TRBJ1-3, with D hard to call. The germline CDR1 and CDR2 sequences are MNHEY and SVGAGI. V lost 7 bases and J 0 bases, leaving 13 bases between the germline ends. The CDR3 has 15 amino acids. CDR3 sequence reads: CASTRTLGSGNTIYF. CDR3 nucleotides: TGTGCCAGCACCCGGACCCTGGGCTCTGGAAACACCATATATTTT.

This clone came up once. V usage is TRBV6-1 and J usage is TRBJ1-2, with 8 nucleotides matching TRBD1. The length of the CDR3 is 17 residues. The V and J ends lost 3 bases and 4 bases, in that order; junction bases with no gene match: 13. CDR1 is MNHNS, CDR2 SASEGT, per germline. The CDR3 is CASSEGDRGQPLYGYTF. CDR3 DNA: TGTGCCAGCAGTGAGGGCGACAGGGGCCAACCCCTCTATGGCTACACCTTC.

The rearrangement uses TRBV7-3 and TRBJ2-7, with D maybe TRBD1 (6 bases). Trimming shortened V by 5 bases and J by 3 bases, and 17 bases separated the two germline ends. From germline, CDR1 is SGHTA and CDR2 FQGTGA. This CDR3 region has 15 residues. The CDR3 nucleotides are TGTGCCAGCAGCCCCCGGGGCAGGGGCCACTACGAGCAGTACTTC. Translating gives CASSPRGRGHYEQYF.

CDR3 DNA: TGTGCCAGCAGTCCGTTATCAGCGCTTACCCCTCAAGAGACCCAGTACTTC. This translates into CASSPLSALTPQETQYF. The chain employs TRBV28 and TRBJ2-5; D is uncertain. Deletions cut 5 bases from V and 2 bases from J, with 21 bases between. The length of the CDR3 is 17 residues. From germline, CDR1 is MDHEN and CDR2 SYDVKM.

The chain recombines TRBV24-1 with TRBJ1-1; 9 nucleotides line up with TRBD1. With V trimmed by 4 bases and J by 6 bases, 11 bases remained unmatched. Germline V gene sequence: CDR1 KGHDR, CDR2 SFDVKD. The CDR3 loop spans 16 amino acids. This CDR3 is CATSEAGQGRVAEAFF. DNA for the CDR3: TGTGCCACCAGTGAGGCTGGACAGGGGAGAGTCGCTGAAGCTTTCTTT.

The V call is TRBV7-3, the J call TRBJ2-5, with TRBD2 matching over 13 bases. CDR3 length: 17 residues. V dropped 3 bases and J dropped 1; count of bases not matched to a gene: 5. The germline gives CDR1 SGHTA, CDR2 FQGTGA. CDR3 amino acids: CASSLTSGGFGQETQYF. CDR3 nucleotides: TGTGCCAGCAGCTTGACTAGCGGGGGGTTCGGCCAAGAGACCCAGTACTTC.

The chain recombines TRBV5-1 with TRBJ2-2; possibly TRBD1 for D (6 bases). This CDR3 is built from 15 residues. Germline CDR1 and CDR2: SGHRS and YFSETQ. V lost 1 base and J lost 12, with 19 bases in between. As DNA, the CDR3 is TGCGCCAGCAGCTTGACAGGACAGCAGAGTATGAAGCTGTTTTTT. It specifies CASSLTGQQSMKLFF.

CDR3 region: CASSLRLAGGRTDTQYF. In DNA form, the CDR3 reads TGTGCCAGCAGCCTCAGACTAGCGGGGGGCCGCACAGATACGCAGTATTTT. The V gene is TRBV11-2, the J gene TRBJ2-3; 13 nucleotides agree with TRBD2. The V gene end was trimmed by 5 bases and the J gene end by 1 base; junction bases not matched to a gene: 6. This CDR3 has 17 amino acids. CDR1 and CDR2 (germline): SGHAT, FQNNGV.

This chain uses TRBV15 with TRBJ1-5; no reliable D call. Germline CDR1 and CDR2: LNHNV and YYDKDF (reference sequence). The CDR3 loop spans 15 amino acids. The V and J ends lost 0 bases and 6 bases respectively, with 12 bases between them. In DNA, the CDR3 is TGTGCCACCAGCAGAGATACGGGCAGATTTCAGCCCCAGCATTTT. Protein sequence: CATSRDTGRFQPQHF.

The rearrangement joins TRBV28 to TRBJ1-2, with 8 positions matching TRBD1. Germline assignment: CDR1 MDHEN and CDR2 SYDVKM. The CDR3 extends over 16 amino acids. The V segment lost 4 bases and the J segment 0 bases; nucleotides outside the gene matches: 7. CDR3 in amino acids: CASSSRTGIANYGYTF. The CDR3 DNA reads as TGTGCCAGCAGTTCAAGGACAGGGATCGCTAACTATGGCTACACCTTC.

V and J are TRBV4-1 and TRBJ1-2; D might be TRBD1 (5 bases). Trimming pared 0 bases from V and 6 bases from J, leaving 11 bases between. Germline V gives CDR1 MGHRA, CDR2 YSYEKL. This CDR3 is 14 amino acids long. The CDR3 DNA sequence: TGCGCCAGCAGCCAAGAACACAGGCATAATGGCTACACCTTC. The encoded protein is CASSQEHRHNGYTF.

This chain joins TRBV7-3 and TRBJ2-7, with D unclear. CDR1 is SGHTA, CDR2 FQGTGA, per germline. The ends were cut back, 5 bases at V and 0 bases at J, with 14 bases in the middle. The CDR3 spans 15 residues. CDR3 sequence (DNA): TGTGCCAGCAGCCTAAAATCACGGAGCTCCTACGAGCAGTACTTC. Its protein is CASSLKSRSSYEQYF.